This T cell receptor (beta chain) is from a study of T cell responses to AZD1222 COVID-19 vaccine (dated by TCRdb to about 2021). At the level of the whole study: AZD1222 recipients whose second dose came at about 4 weeks and those whose second dose came at about 12 weeks were combined into one group, since spike-specific TCR depth and breadth did not differ between the two schedules. TCR sequencing covered 233 trial participants: 207 given two doses of AZD1222 and 26 given two doses of MenACWY control vaccine. Enrollment into the trials was organized by age into subgroups of 18-55, 56-69 and 70-plus years, and those subgroups contained about 160, 30 and 59 TCR-sequenced participants, respectively.

Results and caveats for the whole study, not just this receptor: Most participants were white British and females outnumbered males, and the authors suggested that clonal diversity may have been underestimated. Conclusions about previously exposed vaccinees are limited because only five to seven AZD1222 recipients were SARS-CoV-2 seropositive at baseline. Because no samples from the day 14 peak response were available, repertoires could be characterized only after the peak T cell response. Spike-specific TCR breadth and depth rose significantly after two AZD1222 doses compared with day 0 and with MenACWY recipients. The 56-69-year group was small, and its depth increase did not reach significance, likely because of low power. The vaccine-associated CD4 TCRs covered the entire spike protein, and the dominant responses fell in regions 160-218 and 743-854. Nearly half of unique spike-specific TCRs reportedly recognized epitopes outside regions mutated in the B.1.351 and B.1.1.7 variants.

Explained via the paper, the time point label denotes: baseline before first vaccination. Vaccinee samples were obtained from the UK trials COV001 and COV002, which included a single-blind randomized controlled phase 2/3 trial of AZD1222 (ChAdOx1 nCoV-19) in healthy adults. Trial participant PBMC samples were collected at day 0 and day 28 after the second dose for TCRbeta chain sequencing. The CDR3 regions of human TCRbeta chains were analyzed by immunosequencing. As for how the authors treated the data: Repertoire TCRs were checked for matches against a reference library of SARS-CoV-2-specific TCRs that had been generated using the MIRA antigen-specificity platform. Breadth meant the fraction of unique TCRs that were SARS-CoV-2-associated, whereas depth meant the fraction of total T cells that were SARS-CoV-2-associated. Using the MIRA data, each spike-specific TCR was mapped to the spike region that the TCR reacts to and placed in a CD4 or CD8 class. Log10-transformed breadth and depth values were compared by one-way ANOVA with Sidak's multiple comparisons tests. Here the immuneACCESS table is served through TCRdb, limited to in-frame sequences with V and J called. Missing clones are a known gap in these copies; in checked studies unresolved V genes cover under half, and the rest lacks a known reason. That table furnishes V, J and clone size, whereas the DNA furnished D and trimming. The sample records around 180,000 clones, over 75% of which are singletons. Jointly, the top ten make up approximately 3% of the sample.

From a lookup of the germline V gene, CDR1 and CDR2 are MNHEY and SVGAGI. Spanning cysteine to phenylalanine, the CDR3 consists of 12 amino acids. Left in the record is the CDR3 DNA by itself, 36 bases read in frame from the first base. Trimming takes 8 bases from V and 5 bases from J, and the germline ends sit 12 bases apart. Turning to this clone: Its antigen target is currently unknown. Base qualities are not at hand, and no much larger clone is one base apart.

Specimen: peripheral blood, collected on day 0 of AZD1222 vaccination. The rearrangement combines TRBV6-5 with TRBJ1-1; the D gene remains uncertain. The source of this sequence is an adult in good health. The DNA sequence follows: TGTGCCAGCCCCCGTGGTAGGACTGAAGCTTTCTTT. It encodes CASPRGRTEAFF.